This T cell receptor (beta chain) stems from a study of radiation and T cells in renal cell carcinoma. Whole-study results and caveats: Pretreatment tumor biopsies were lacking, so baseline clonotypes are unknown.

Sample time point: blood 4 weeks post-SBRT, at nephrectomy. The treatment is: 15 Gy SBRT to primary tumor, nephrectomy 4 weeks later. Nephrectomy followed 15 Gy stereotactic body radiation by 4 weeks. This renal cell carcinoma was of the clear cell type. About this clone: Antigen specificity is unknown.

The method was immunoSEQ multiplex PCR; TCRdb's version includes in-frame clones alone and lacks a portion of them. The table shows approximately 83,000 clones, with 70% to 90% occurring only once. CDR1 is SQVTM and CDR2 is ANQGSEA in the germline V gene. Trimming took off 5 bases at V and 0 bases at J, with 14 bases between the two ends. The CDR3 contains 14 residues. The sample in question was blood, obtained from a patient whose treatment included radiotherapy and nephrectomy. This clonotype was obtained from a man aged 45-60 years with renal cell carcinoma. This chain links TRBV29-1 with TRBJ2-7, with D possibly TRBD1 on 6 matching bases. The CDR3 nucleotides are TGCAGCGTTCTATGGACAGTTAGCTCCTACGAGCAGTACTTC. It encodes CSVLWTVSSYEQYF.